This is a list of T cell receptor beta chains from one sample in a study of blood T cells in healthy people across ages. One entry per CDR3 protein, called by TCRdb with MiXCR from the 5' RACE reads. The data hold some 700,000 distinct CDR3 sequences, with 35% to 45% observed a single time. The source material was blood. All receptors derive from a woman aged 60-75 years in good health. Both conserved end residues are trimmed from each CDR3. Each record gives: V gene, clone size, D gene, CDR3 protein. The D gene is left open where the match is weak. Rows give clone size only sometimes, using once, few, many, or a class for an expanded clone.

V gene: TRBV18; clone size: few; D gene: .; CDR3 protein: ASSPSRSGANTGELF
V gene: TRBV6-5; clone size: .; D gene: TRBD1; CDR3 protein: ASSYGQGAITEAF
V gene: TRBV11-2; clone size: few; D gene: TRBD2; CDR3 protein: ASSASGLAGGPQF
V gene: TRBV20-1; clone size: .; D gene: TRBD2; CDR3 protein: SADNLEASGQETQY
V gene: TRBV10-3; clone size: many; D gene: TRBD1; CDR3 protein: AISGSDRGIQETQY
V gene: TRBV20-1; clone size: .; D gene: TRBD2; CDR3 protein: SARGGTTNNEQF
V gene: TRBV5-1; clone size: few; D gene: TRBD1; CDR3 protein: ASSLSSGGPATGELF
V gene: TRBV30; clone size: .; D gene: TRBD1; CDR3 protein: AWSVLPMRGQGYYGYT
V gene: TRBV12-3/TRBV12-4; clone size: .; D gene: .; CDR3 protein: ASSLDRGRNSYNEQF
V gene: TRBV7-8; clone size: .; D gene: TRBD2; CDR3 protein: ASSLELAGNNEQF
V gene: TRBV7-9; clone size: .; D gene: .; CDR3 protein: ASTSGAFYNEQF
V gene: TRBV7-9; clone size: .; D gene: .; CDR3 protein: ASSYFSLRNYGYT
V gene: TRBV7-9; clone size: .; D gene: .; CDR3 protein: ASSSTGSNNEQF
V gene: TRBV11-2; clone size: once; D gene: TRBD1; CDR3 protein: ASSSGSTGGLETQY
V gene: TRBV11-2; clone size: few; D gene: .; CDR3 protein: ASSLGNTLTGFGSYNEQF
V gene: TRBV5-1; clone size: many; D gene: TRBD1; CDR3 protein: ASSSPGQGADEQY
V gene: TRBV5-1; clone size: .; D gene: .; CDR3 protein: ASSGVGADTQY
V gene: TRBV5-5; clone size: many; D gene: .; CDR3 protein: ASSTTGSSYNEQF
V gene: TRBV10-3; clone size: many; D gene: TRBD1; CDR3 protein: AISERQGSSPLH
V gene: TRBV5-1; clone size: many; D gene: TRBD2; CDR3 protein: ASRNSGIGEVDEQY
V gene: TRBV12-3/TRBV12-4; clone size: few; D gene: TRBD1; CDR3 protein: ASNQDRGNGYT
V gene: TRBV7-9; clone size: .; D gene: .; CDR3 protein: ASSLGQGTGNTIY
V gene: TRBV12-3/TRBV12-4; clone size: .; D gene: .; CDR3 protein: ASKSGSGYEQY
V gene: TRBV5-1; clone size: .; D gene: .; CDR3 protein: ASSIGSAGQF
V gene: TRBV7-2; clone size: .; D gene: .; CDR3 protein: ASSLVARGDTQY
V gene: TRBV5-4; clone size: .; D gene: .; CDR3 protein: ASSLYQGRVETQY
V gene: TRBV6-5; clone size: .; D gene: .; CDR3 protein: ASSYSGRGGGQKGTDTQY
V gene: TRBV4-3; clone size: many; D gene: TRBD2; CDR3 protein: ASSQDPLGLAGYNEQF
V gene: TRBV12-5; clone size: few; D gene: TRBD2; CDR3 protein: ASGSGTSGDSVDTQY
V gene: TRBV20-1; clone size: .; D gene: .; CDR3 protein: RATDYNEQF
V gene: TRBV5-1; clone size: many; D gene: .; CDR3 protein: ASSLQGGTDTQY
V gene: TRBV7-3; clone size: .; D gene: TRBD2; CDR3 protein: ASSLSGGAGELF
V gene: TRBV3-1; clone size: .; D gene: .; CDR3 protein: ASSPWGSDYNEQF